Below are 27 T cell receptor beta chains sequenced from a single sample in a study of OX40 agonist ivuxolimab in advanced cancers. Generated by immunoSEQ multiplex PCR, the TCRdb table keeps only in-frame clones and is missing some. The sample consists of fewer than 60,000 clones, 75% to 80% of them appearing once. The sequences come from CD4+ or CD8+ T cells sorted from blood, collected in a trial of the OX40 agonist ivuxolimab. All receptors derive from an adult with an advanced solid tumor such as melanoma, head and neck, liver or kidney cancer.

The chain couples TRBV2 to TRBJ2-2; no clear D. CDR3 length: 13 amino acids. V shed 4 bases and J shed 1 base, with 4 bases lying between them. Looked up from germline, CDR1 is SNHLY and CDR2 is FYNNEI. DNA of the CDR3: TGTGCCAGCAGTGGCGGGAACACCGGGGAGCTGTTTTTT. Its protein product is CASSGGNTGELFF.

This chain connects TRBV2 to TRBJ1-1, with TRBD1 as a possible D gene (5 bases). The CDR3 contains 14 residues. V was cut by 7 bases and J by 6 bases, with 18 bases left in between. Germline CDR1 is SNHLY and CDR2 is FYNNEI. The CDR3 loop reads CASTRGEGVPEAFF. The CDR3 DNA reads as TGTGCCAGCACCCGAGGGGAGGGAGTCCCTGAAGCTTTCTTT.

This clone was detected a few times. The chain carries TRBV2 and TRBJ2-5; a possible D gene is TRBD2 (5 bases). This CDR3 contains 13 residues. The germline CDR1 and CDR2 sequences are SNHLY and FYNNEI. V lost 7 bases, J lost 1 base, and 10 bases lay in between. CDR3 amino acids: CASNRGIQETQYF. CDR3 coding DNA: TGTGCCAGCAATCGGGGTATCCAAGAGACCCAGTACTTC.

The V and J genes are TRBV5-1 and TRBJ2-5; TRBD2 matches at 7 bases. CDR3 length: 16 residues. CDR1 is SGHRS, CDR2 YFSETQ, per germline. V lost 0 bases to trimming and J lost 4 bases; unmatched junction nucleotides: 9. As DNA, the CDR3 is TGCGCCAGCAGCTTGGCCGGCGGGAGAATTCTAGAGACCCAGTACTTC. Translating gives CASSLAGGRILETQYF.

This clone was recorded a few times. CDR3 protein: CASSPANYGYTF. CDR3 bases: TGTGCCAGCAGCCCAGCTAACTATGGCTACACCTTC. J is TRBJ1-2 and V is TRBV7-9; D remains unclear. CDR1 SEHNR and CDR2 FQNEAQ come from the germline V gene (reference sequence). V lost 5 bases and J 0 bases, leaving 4 bases between the germline ends. This CDR3 region has 12 residues. The whole variable domain, filled in from reference TRBV7-9 and TRBJ1-2, reads DTGVSQNPRHKITKRGQNVTFRCDPISEHNRLYWYRQTLGQGPEFLTYFQNEAQLEKSRLLSDRFSAERPKGSFSTLEIQRTEQGDSAMYLCASSPANYGYTFGSGTRLTVV.

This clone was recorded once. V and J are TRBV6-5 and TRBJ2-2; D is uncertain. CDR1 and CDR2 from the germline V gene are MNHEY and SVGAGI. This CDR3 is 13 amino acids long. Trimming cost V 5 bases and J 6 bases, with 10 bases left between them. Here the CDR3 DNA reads TGTGCCAGCAGTCCTCTTTTCTCCGGGGAGCTGTTTTTT. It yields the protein CASSPLFSGELFF.

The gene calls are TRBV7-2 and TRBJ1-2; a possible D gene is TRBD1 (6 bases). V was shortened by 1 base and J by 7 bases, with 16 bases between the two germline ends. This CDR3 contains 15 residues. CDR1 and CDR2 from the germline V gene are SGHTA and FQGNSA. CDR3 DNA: TGTGCCAGCAGCTTAGGTGGGGCAGGGGTGAGTGGCTACACCTTC. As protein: CASSLGGAGVSGYTF.

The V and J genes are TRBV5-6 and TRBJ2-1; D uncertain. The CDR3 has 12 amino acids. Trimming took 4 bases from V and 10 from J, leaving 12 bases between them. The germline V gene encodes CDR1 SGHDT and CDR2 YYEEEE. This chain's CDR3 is CASSHNYREQFF. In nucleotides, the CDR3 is TGTGCCAGCAGCCACAATTACCGAGAGCAGTTCTTC. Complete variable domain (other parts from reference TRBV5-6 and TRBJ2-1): DAGVTQSPTHLIKTRGQQVTLRCSPKSGHDTVSWYQQALGQGPQFIFQYYEEEERQRGNFPDRFSGHQFPNYSSELNVNALLLGDSALYLCASSHNYREQFFGPGTRLTVL.

CDR3 sequence (DNA): TGTGCCTGGAGTGGAAAGACCGGATGGCTGGGACAGCTAAATTCGCCCCAGCATTTT. Protein product: CAWSGKTGWLGQLNSPQHF. This rearrangement joins TRBV30 to TRBJ1-5, with 7 bases identical to TRBD1. The CDR3 totals 19 residues. Unmatched junction bases numbered 24, after V lost 1 base and J lost 9 bases. From germline, CDR1 is GTSNPN and CDR2 SVGIG (reference sequence). Variable domain in full (rest from reference TRBV30 and TRBJ1-5): SQTIHQWPATLVQPVGSPLSLECTVEGTSNPNLYWYRQAAGRGLQLLFYSVGIGQISSEVPQNLSASRPQDRQFILSSKKLLLSDSGFYLCAWSGKTGWLGQLNSPQHFGDGTRLSIL.

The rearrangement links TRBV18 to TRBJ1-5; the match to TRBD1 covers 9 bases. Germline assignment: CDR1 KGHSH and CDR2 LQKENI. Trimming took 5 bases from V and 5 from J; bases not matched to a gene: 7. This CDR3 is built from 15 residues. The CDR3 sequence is CASSEDGDRDQPQHF. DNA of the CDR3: TGTGCCAGCTCAGAAGATGGGGACAGGGATCAGCCCCAGCATTTT.

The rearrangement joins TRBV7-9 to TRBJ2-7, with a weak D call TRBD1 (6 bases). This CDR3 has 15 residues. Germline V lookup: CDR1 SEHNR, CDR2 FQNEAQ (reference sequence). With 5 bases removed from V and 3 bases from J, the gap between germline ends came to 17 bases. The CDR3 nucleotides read TGTGCCAGCAGCCTAGGGGACATTTCGGACTACGAGCAGTACTTC. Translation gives CASSLGDISDYEQYF.

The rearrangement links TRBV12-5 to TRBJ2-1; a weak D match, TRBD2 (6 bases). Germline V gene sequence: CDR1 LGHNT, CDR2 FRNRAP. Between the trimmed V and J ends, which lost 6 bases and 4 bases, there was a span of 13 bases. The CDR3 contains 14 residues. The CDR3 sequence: CASGPGLGYNEQFF. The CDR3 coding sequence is TGTGCTAGTGGCCCGGGACTCGGTTACAATGAGCAGTTCTTC.

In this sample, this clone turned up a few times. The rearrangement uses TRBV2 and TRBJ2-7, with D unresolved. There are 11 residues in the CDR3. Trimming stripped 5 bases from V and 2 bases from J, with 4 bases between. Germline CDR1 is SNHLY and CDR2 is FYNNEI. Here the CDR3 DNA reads TGTGCCAGCAGTCCTGCCTACGAGCAGTACTTC. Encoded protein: CASSPAYEQYF. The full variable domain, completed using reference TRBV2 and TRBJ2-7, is EPEVTQTPSHQVTQMGQEVILRCVPISNHLYFYWYRQILGQKVEFLVSFYNNEISEKSEIFDDQFSVERPDGSNFTLKIRSTKLEDSAMYFCASSPAYEQYFGPGTRLTVT.

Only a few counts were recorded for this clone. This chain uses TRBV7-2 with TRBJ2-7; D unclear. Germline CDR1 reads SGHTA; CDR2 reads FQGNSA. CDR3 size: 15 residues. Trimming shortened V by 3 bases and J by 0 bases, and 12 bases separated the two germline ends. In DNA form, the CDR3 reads TGTGCCAGCAGCTTGTGGCCAACGAGCTCCTACGAGCAGTACTTC. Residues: CASSLWPTSSYEQYF.

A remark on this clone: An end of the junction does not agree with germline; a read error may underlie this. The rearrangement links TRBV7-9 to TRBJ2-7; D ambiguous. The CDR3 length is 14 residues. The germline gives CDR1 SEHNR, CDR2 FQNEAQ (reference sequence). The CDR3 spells CASSLFLLSFEQYF. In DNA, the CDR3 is TGTGCCAGCAGCTTATTTTTGTTGTCCTTCGAGCAGTACTTC.

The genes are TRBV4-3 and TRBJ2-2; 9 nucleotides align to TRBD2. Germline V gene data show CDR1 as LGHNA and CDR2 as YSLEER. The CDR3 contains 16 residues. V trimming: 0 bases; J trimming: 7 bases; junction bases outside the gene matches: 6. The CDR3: CASSQDVAGAVGELFF. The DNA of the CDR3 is TGCGCCAGCAGCCAAGATGTAGCGGGAGCGGTCGGGGAGCTGTTTTTT.

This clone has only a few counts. As DNA, the CDR3 is TGTGCCAGCAGCCCCCCCCGGGGAGAGCAGTACTTC. As protein: CASSPPRGEQYF. The V and J genes are TRBV7-6 and TRBJ2-7; tentatively, D is TRBD2 (5 bases). This CDR3 is built from 12 residues. Between the trimmed V and J ends, which lost 5 bases and 7 bases, there was a span of 12 bases. Per germline, CDR1 SGHVS and CDR2 FNYEAQ. The full variable domain, completed using reference TRBV7-6 and TRBJ2-7, is GAGVSQSPRYKVTKRGQDVALRCDPISGHVSLYWYRQALGQGPEFLTYFNYEAQQDKSGLPNDRFSAERPEGSISTLTIQRTEQRDSAMYRCASSPPRGEQYFGPGTRLTVT.

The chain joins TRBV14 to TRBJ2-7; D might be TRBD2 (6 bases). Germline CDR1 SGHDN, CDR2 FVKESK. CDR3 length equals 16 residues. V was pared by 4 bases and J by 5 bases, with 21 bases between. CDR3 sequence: CASSPALGGTYHEQYF. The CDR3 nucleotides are TGTGCCAGCAGCCCTGCCTTGGGGGGTACCTATCACGAGCAGTACTTC. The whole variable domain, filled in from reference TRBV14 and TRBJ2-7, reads EAGVTQFPSHSVIEKGQTVTLRCDPISGHDNLYWYRRVMGKEIKFLLHFVKESKQDESGMPNNRFLAERTGGTYSTLKVQPAELEDSGVYFCASSPALGGTYHEQYFGPGTRLTVT.

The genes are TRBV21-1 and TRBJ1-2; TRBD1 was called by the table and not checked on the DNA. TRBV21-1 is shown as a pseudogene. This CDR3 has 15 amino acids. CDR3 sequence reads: CASSVSVRGCRGYTF. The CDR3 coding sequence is TGTGCCAGCAGCGTATCCGTGAGGGGGTGCAGAGGCTACACCTTC.

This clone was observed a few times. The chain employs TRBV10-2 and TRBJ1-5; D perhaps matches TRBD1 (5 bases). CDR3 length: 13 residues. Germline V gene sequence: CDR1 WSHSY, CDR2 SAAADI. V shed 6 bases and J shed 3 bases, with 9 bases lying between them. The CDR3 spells CASRTGPNQPQHF. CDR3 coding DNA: TGCGCCAGCAGGACGGGGCCCAATCAGCCCCAGCATTTT.

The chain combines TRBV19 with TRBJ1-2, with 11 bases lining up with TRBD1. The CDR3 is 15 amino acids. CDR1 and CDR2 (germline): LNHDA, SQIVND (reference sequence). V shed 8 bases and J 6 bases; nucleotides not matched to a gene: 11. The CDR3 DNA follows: TGTGCCAGTCTTAGGAGGTCGGACAGGGGGCATGGCTACACCTTC. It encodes CASLRRSDRGHGYTF. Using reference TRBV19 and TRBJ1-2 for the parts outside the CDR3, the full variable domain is DGGITQSPKYLFRKEGQNVTLSCEQNLNHDAMYWYRQDPGQGLRLIYYSQIVNDFQKGDIAEGYSVSREKKESFPLTVTSAQKNPTAFYLCASLRRSDRGHGYTFGSGTRLTVV.

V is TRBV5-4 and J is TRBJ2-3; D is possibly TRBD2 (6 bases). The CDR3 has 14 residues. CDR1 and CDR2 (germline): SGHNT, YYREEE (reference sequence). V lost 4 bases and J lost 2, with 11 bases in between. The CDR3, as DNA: TGTGCCAGCAGCCCCGGACTAACCACAGATACGCAGTATTTT. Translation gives CASSPGLTTDTQYF.

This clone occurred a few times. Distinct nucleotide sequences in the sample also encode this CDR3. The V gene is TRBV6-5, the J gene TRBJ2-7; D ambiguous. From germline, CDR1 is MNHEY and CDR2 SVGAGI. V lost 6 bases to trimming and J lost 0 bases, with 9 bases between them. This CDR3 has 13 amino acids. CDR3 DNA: TGTGCCAGCAGGCTGGACGGCTCCTACGAGCAGTACTTC. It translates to CASRLDGSYEQYF.

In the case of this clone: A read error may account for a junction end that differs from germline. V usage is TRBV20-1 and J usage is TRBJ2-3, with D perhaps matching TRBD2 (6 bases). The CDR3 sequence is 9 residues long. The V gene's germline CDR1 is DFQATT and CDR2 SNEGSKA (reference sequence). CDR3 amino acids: CSASWRDGF. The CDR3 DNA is TGCAGTGCTAGTTGGCGGGATGGTTTT.

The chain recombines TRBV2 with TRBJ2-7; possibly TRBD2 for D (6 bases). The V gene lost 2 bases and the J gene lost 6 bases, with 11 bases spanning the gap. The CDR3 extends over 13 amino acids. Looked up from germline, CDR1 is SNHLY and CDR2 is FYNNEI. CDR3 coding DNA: TGTGCCAGCAGTGAAAGGAAGGGAGGCGAGCAGTACTTC. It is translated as CASSERKGGEQYF.

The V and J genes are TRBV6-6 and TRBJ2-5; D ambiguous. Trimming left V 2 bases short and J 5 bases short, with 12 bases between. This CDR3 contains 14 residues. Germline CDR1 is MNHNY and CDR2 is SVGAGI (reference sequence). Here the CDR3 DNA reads TGTGCCAGCAGTTACAAGATTGCCAGGGAGACCCAGTACTTC. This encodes CASSYKIARETQYF.

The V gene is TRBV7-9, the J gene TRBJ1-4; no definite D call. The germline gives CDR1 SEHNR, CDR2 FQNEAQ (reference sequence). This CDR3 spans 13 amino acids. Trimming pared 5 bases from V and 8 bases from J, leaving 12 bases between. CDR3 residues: CASSLGEWEKLFF. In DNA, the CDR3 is TGTGCCAGCAGCCTGGGCGAGTGGGAAAAACTGTTTTTT.